This T cell receptor (beta chain) originates from a study of CD8+ T cells in alopecia areata. In each case, RNA was isolated and then reverse transcribed into cDNA as the sequencing template. Using immunoSEQ multiplex PCR, the repertoire was profiled, and TCRdb retains in-frame clones only, with some absent. Of 110,000 to 150,000 clones listed, 54% are singletons. Sample treatment: oral pan-JAK inhibitor, 5-10 mg twice daily. With 0 bases removed from V and 7 bases from J, the gap between germline ends came to 15 bases. The germline V gene has CDR1 MRHNA and CDR2 SNTAGT. The CDR3 is made up of 15 amino acids.

The source was CD8+ T cells sorted from blood, collected at week 4, from a patient treated with tofacitinib. The source of this sequence is a human donor with alopecia areata. V gene TRBV6-4 combines with J gene TRBJ1-2; maybe TRBD1 (5 bases). The CDR3 here is CASSDSRRGFGGYTF. CDR3 in DNA: TGTGCCAGCAGTGACTCGAGGAGGGGCTTTGGTGGCTACACCTTC.